These 23 T cell receptor beta chains share one sample of origin, sequenced in a study of cytomegalovirus exposure and HLA in healthy donors (dated by TCRdb to about 2017). Receptor libraries were prepared by the immunoSEQ multiplex PCR assay. For the multiplex PCR, a mixture combining 60 forward primers for TCR Vbeta segments and 13 reverse primers for TCR Jbeta segments was used. Entries here come from immuneACCESS through TCRdb and include only in-frame sequences with V and J called. Some clones fail to appear in such tables; in the studies checked, an unresolved V gene covers under half of the shortfall, and the cause of the remainder is unknown. The sample records about 120,000 clones, around 83% of which are singletons. Clones ranked in the top ten supply just under 3% of the sample. Sequenced material: PBMCs. The source of these receptors is a woman in her sixties or seventies in good health and CMV-seropositive.

The CDR3 here is CASSIQGAREQYF. The CDR3 DNA follows: TGTGCCAGTAGTATCCAGGGGGCCCGGGAGCAGTACTTC. The rearrangement uses TRBV19 and TRBJ2-7; 8 bases map to TRBD1. Germline assignment: CDR1 LNHDA and CDR2 SQIVND (reference sequence). Unmatched junction bases numbered 5, after V lost 3 bases and J lost 7 bases. The CDR3 is made up of 13 amino acids.

V gene TRBV7-6 combines with J gene TRBJ1-4; a possible D gene is TRBD1 (5 bases). Germline V gives CDR1 SGHVS, CDR2 FNYEAQ. The CDR3 has 13 amino acids. V lost 2 bases, J lost 7 bases, and 8 bases lay in between. CDR3 sequence reads: CASSLTGREKLFF. CDR3 sequence (DNA): TGTGCCAGCAGCTTAACAGGTCGTGAAAAACTGTTTTTT.

The chain recombines TRBV9 with TRBJ2-1; 7 nucleotides align to TRBD2. Per the germline V gene, CDR1 is SGDLS and CDR2 is YYNGEE. The ends lost 4 bases at V and 7 bases at J; junction bases unmatched: 11. The CDR3 consists of 15 residues. Here the CDR3 DNA reads TGTGCCAGCAGCCCAGCCGGGGGAGGGAGGAATGAGCAGTTCTTC. Translating gives CASSPAGGGRNEQFF.

The chain recombines TRBV6-5 with TRBJ2-1; 7 bases fit TRBD2. The CDR3 extends over 15 amino acids. V dropped 0 bases and J dropped 9; count of bases not matched to a gene: 8. The germline gives CDR1 MNHEY, CDR2 SVGAGI. The CDR3 sequence: CASSYSYAGVGEQFF. CDR3 DNA sequence: TGTGCCAGCAGTTACTCATATGCGGGAGTGGGTGAGCAGTTCTTC.

The chain has TRBV2 and TRBJ2-1; TRBD2 matches at 8 bases. CDR3 length: 18 amino acids. The V segment lost 3 bases and the J segment 8 bases; nucleotides outside the gene matches: 18. Germline V CDR1 and CDR2: SNHLY, FYNNEI. DNA for the CDR3: TGTGCCAGCAGTGATTCAGCGGGAGTTACGGTGGTGGGCGATGAGCAGTTCTTC. It specifies CASSDSAGVTVVGDEQFF.

About this clone: Within the sample, other DNA sequences also encode this same CDR3. The chain carries TRBV6-6 and TRBJ2-2; 7 bases fit TRBD1. CDR1 MNHNY and CDR2 SVGAGI come from the germline V gene (reference sequence). The CDR3 extends over 14 amino acids. The V gene end was trimmed by 4 bases and the J gene end by 5 bases; junction bases not matched to a gene: 4. CDR3 nucleotides: TGTGCCAGCAGTTCCAGGGGGAATACCGGGGAGCTGTTTTTT. Translation gives CASSSRGNTGELFF.

The chain combines TRBV19 with TRBJ2-5; D is perhaps TRBD2 (6 bases). TRBJ2-7 matches the DNA end more closely, so the J call is doubtful. The CDR3 runs 15 residues. Germline assignment: CDR1 LNHDA and CDR2 SQIVND (reference sequence). CDR3 residues: CASSISPGSPYEQYF. The CDR3 nucleotides read TGTGCCAGTAGTATAAGTCCCGGGAGTCCGTACGAGCAGTACTTC.

The gene calls are TRBV7-3 and TRBJ2-1; 12 positions agree with TRBD2. CDR1 and CDR2 (germline): SGHTA, FQGTGA. This CDR3 contains 14 residues. The J segment lost 14 bases and the V segment lost 4 bases, leaving 9 bases of the junction unmatched. The CDR3 region is CASSSSSGRGPEFF. The CDR3, as DNA: TGTGCCAGCAGCTCGTCTAGCGGGAGGGGCCCCGAGTTCTTC.

V usage is TRBV28 and J usage is TRBJ2-3; unclear D gene. CDR3 length: 17 amino acids. Trimming cost V 6 bases and J 0 bases, with 19 bases left between them. Germline V lookup: CDR1 MDHEN, CDR2 SYDVKM. The CDR3 loop reads CASSLGDRMTSTDTQYF. In DNA, the CDR3 is TGTGCCAGCAGCTTAGGCGACCGAATGACTAGCACAGATACGCAGTATTTT. The whole variable domain, remainder taken from reference TRBV28 and TRBJ2-3, is DVKVTQSSRYLVKRTGEKVFLECVQDMDHENMFWYRQDPGLGLRLIYFSYDVKMKEKGDIPEGYSVSREKKERFSLILESASTNQTSMYLCASSLGDRMTSTDTQYFGPGTRLTVL.

The chain links TRBV28 to TRBJ2-7; D unclear. In germline, CDR1 is MDHEN, CDR2 SYDVKM. V lost 2 bases, J lost 1 base, and 12 bases lay in between. The CDR3 length is 15 residues. The CDR3 loop reads CASSLAPGPSYEQYF. The CDR3 bases are TGTGCCAGCAGTTTAGCCCCTGGCCCTTCCTACGAGCAGTACTTC.

The chain is built from TRBV18 and TRBJ2-7; possible D gene TRBD1, 5 bases. CDR3 length equals 14 residues. V shed 2 bases and J shed 6 bases, with 14 bases lying between them. Per germline, CDR1 KGHSH and CDR2 LQKENI. CDR3 nucleotides: TGTGCCAGCTCACCAAGTGCAGGGTTTGGCGAGCAGTACTTC. It encodes CASSPSAGFGEQYF.

This clone has just a few counts. The chain has TRBV6-6 and TRBJ1-1; 7 bases map to TRBD1. Germline V gene lookup returns CDR1 MNHNY and CDR2 SVGAGI (reference sequence). The CDR3 is 13 residues long. V trimming: 6 bases; J trimming: 6 bases; junction bases outside the gene matches: 7. DNA for the CDR3: TGTGCCAGCAGCCGGGGACAGCTTTCTGAAGCTTTCTTT. It yields the protein CASSRGQLSEAFF.

This clone is a singleton in its sample. Other DNA sequences in the same sample also yield this CDR3. This sequence joins TRBV6-5 and TRBJ2-7; TRBD1 aligns across 9 bases. The CDR3 has 14 amino acids. Trimming cost V 5 bases and J 3 bases; bases outside gene matches: 5. CDR1 and CDR2 (germline): MNHEY, SVGAGI. CDR3 coding DNA: TGTGCCAGCAGTCCAGGGACAGGGCGCTACGAGCAGTACTTC. Translated: CASSPGTGRYEQYF.

This rearrangement joins TRBV5-1 to TRBJ2-2, with D possibly matching TRBD1 (5 bases). Germline V gene lookup returns CDR1 SGHRS and CDR2 YFSETQ. This CDR3 comprises 16 residues. Trimming removed 4 bases at V and 4 bases at J, with 17 bases between. CDR3 in amino acids: CASSPDSSLITGELFF. The CDR3 nucleotides are TGCGCCAGCAGCCCCGACAGTTCCCTTATCACCGGGGAGCTGTTTTTT.

This chain connects TRBV5-1 to TRBJ2-2, with D maybe TRBD2 (6 bases). Germline-derived CDR1 and CDR2 are SGHRS and YFSETQ. The length of the CDR3 is 14 residues. Trimming stripped 7 bases from V and 2 bases from J, with 12 bases between. CDR3 residues: CASGEASNTGELFF. The CDR3 nucleotides read TGCGCCAGCGGGGAGGCTAGTAACACCGGGGAGCTGTTTTTT.

This clone was recorded a few times. The chain combines TRBV10-3 with TRBJ2-1, with TRBD2 matching 11 bases. CDR1 and CDR2 from the germline V gene are ENHRY and SYGVKD. The length of the CDR3 is 16 residues. Germline trimming cut 3 bases from V and 5 bases from J; bases unmatched to any gene: 6. CDR3 sequence: CAISDISGRGNNEQFF. The CDR3, as DNA: TGTGCCATCAGTGACATTAGCGGGAGGGGAAACAATGAGCAGTTCTTC.

The V call is TRBV7-3, the J call TRBJ2-1; 8 nucleotides match TRBD2. This CDR3 region has 16 residues. The germline V gene has CDR1 SGHTA and CDR2 FQGTGA. V dropped 6 bases and J dropped 8; count of bases not matched to a gene: 15. The CDR3 DNA sequence: TGTGCCAGCAGTTTGGGCAGTAGCGGGATTTGGGATGAGCAGTTCTTC. This encodes CASSLGSSGIWDEQFF.

The chain employs TRBV5-1 and TRBJ2-4; 7 bases map to TRBD1. The ends lost 4 bases at V and 1 base at J; junction bases unmatched: 11. The germline V gene encodes CDR1 SGHRS and CDR2 YFSETQ. The CDR3 is 17 amino acids. The CDR3 spells CASSQKQGKEAKNIQYF. The CDR3 nucleotides are TGCGCCAGCAGCCAAAAACAGGGGAAAGAGGCCAAAAACATTCAGTACTTC.

V and J are TRBV5-4 and TRBJ2-7; D gene ambiguous. CDR1 is SGHNT, CDR2 YYREEE, per germline (reference sequence). CDR3 length: 13 residues. V was cut by 0 bases and J by 7 bases, with 11 bases left in between. CDR3 nucleotide sequence: TGTGCCAGCAGCTTGGTGCCGAGCAAGGAGCAGTACTTC. Its protein is CASSLVPSKEQYF.

The chain employs TRBV5-8 and TRBJ1-5; D remains ambiguous. Germline CDR1 reads SGHTS; CDR2 reads YDEGEE. V gave up 4 bases and J gave up 9 bases, with 23 bases separating them. The CDR3 loop spans 16 amino acids. The DNA of the CDR3 is TGTGCCAGCAGCCCCGGAGGTAGTTTAAAGGATTGGCCCCAGCATTTT. Translation: CASSPGGSLKDWPQHF.

This clone has more than one count but fewer than ten. The junction departs from the called germline gene at one end, perhaps through a read error. The chain carries TRBV7-9 and TRBJ1-2; a possible D gene is TRBD1 (6 bases). This CDR3 has 13 residues. Per the germline V gene, CDR1 is SEHNR and CDR2 is FQNEAQ (reference sequence). The CDR3: CSSSFKDSYGYTF. The CDR3 coding sequence is TGTTCCAGCAGCTTCAAGGACAGCTATGGCTACACCTTC.

This clone was seen more than once but under ten times. The chain has TRBV18 and TRBJ1-1; possible D gene TRBD1, 5 bases. Germline assignment: CDR1 KGHSH and CDR2 LQKENI. CDR3 length equals 14 residues. V was trimmed by 5 bases and J by 6 bases, leaving 16 bases between them. CDR3 amino acids: CASSEAEQGPEAFF. DNA for the CDR3: TGTGCCAGCTCAGAGGCGGAGCAGGGCCCTGAAGCTTTCTTT. The full variable domain, with the rest looked up from reference TRBV18 and TRBJ1-1, is NAGVMQNPRHLVRRRGQEARLRCSPMKGHSHVYWYRQLPEEGLKFMVYLQKENIIDESGMPKERFSAEFPKEGPSILRIQQVVRGDSAAYFCASSEAEQGPEAFFGQGTRLTVV.

The rearrangement uses TRBV5-1 and TRBJ1-4; a possible D gene is TRBD1 (6 bases). Trimming shortened V by 4 bases and J by 7 bases, and 17 bases separated the two germline ends. The CDR3 is 15 amino acids. CDR1 and CDR2 (germline): SGHRS, YFSETQ. The CDR3 sequence is CASSTTQGIGEKLFF. For the CDR3, the DNA is TGCGCCAGCAGCACGACTCAGGGGATCGGTGAAAAACTGTTTTTT.